This TCR beta chain was sequenced during a study of cytomegalovirus exposure and HLA in healthy donors. Study summary: There were about 85 million unique TCRs (from HLA-typed donors) in an early data release.

Primers included in the PCR were 60 Vbeta and 13 Jbeta primers. Per the authors' pipeline: In a later analysis, the count reached 75 million to 90 million unique TCR beta chains, with about 10 million shared. Generated by immunoSEQ multiplex PCR, the TCRdb table keeps only in-frame clones and is missing some. V, J and clone size are taken as reported in that table, and D and trimming were inferred from the DNA itself. The sample carries a few hundred thousand clones, over 75% recorded once. What was sequenced was PBMCs. The clonotype originates from a girl aged 2 to 10 in good health and CMV-seronegative.

CDR3 DNA sequence: TGTGCCATCAGTGTAGGAGGTAGCAATCAGCCCCAGCATTTT. Translation: CAISVGGSNQPQHF. The chain carries TRBV10-3 and TRBJ1-5; D gene unclear. Germline V gene data show CDR1 as ENHRY and CDR2 as SYGVKD. V was trimmed by 4 bases and J by 0 bases, leaving 7 bases between them. The CDR3 sequence is 14 residues long.